The 3 T cell receptor beta chains below come from one sample, sequenced in a study of identical twins' blood T cells. TCRdb called the 5' RACE reads again in MiXCR, with one record for every CDR3 protein. The repertoire holds around 380,000 distinct CDR3 sequences, with roughly 30% as singletons. The sample was PBMCs. The receptors originated from a woman between 18 and 50 years old in good health.

This clonotype was detected a few times. The chain joins TRBV14 to TRBJ2-1, with a tentative D call TRBD2 (5 bases). Trimming stripped 0 bases from V and 0 bases from J, with 12 bases between. Germline V lookup: CDR1 SGHDN, CDR2 FVKESK. The CDR3 is 17 residues long. The chain's CDR3 is CASSQDAGILSYNEQFF. CDR3 coding DNA: TGTGCCAGCAGCCAAGATGCCGGGATTCTCTCCTACAATGAGCAGTTCTTC.

The chain employs TRBV4-3 and TRBJ1-2; D gene unclear. The V and J ends lost 0 bases and 11 bases respectively, with 16 bases between them. This CDR3 has 14 residues. Germline loops: CDR1 LGHNA, CDR2 YSLEER. In DNA, the CDR3 is TGCGCCAGCAGCCAAGATGCGGGCACTGGACGGTACACCTTC. Translating it yields CASSQDAGTGRYTF.

This clonotype was seen a handful of times. V is TRBV11-2 and J is TRBJ1-1, with 7 nucleotides matching TRBD1. Trimming at V came to 5 bases and at J to 5 bases, leaving 8 bases not matched to a gene. CDR3 length equals 14 residues. Germline V gene sequence: CDR1 SGHAT, CDR2 FQNNGV. The CDR3 sequence: CASSGNRGGTEAFF. Written as DNA, the CDR3 is TGTGCCAGCAGCGGGAACAGGGGAGGGACTGAAGCTTTCTTT.